Listed below are T cell receptor beta chains from one sample, sequenced in a study of blood T cell repertoires in COVID-19. Profiled with immunoSEQ multiplex PCR; TCRdb holds only in-frame clones, not every one. This sample has 120,000 or so clones; roughly 80% occur once, and the top ten carry approximately 5.7%. The sequencing sample was made of peripheral blood. Receptor source: a man aged 60-69 years with acute or convalescent COVID-19. The CDR3 runs from the conserved cysteine through the conserved F or W. The order of the fields is V gene, J gene, CDR3 protein.

>TRBV2|TRBJ2-7
CASIASGRSDEQYF
>TRBV7-9|TRBJ2-5
CASSLDLTRTQETQYF
>TRBV9|TRBJ1-6
CASSVKTGGNSPLHF
>TRBV5-6|TRBJ1-1
CASSLQRMNTEAFF
>TRBV24-1|TRBJ1-1
CATSDNRGLVTEAFF
>TRBV19|TRBJ1-6
CASSTPYRGYNSPLHF
>TRBV5-5|TRBJ1-6
CASSSDLPGTYNSPLHF
>TRBV18|TRBJ1-1
CASSPRRQDQSTEAFF
>TRBV7-2|TRBJ1-4
CASSSRMGATNEKLFF
>TRBV5-1|TRBJ2-7
CASSLTVSYEQYF
>TRBV5-6|TRBJ2-3
CASSPGLAGLSTDTQYF
>TRBV11-3|TRBJ2-4
CASSFPGLNIQYF
>TRBV24-1|TRBJ1-1
CATSATTGVNTEAFF
>TRBV5-4|TRBJ2-1
CASSFGLAGSDEQFF
>TRBV5-4|TRBJ2-3
CASSSGGTKSTDTQYF
>TRBV19|TRBJ1-1
CASKLIPQANTEAFF
>TRBV10-2|TRBJ2-5
CASSEPIRRDRQETQYF
>TRBV12-3/TRBV12-4|TRBJ2-1
CASMTGTKQFF
>TRBV6-6|TRBJ1-2
CASSVDSAYGYTF
>TRBV24-1|TRBJ2-2
CATSAMGQGASGELFF
>TRBV10-3|TRBJ1-1
CAISAGRESTEAFF
>TRBV4-2|TRBJ2-6
CASSQDQNLIPLSGANVLTF
>TRBV6-1|TRBJ1-2
CASSVMIQGADKSGYTF
>TRBV4-1|TRBJ1-2
CASSHRPVTSGPMSGYTF
>TRBV5-1|TRBJ2-1
CASSYGTSGRASYNEQFF
>TRBV30|TRBJ1-2
CAWSGQGWGYTF